The clone carrying this T cell receptor beta chain was counted at least ten times. Its matching antigen is unknown. The data originate from a study of T-cell reconstitution after alpha-beta-depleted transplantation in children. Notes on the study in general: From surviving recipient T cells and thymic progenitors came the high day-60 TCRbeta diversity observed in some patients. Reportedly, only several hundred clones from non-depleted graft cells drove alpha-beta T-cell counts at about two months. T-cell numbers and diversity, one year after transplant, stemmed largely from T cells that were newly produced.

For TCRbeta, the library was prepared with unique molecular identifiers. TCRdb passed the PCR reads through MiXCR, listing each CDR3 protein once. The table lists 210,000 or so distinct CDR3 sequences, around 9.9% of them singletons. CDR1 and CDR2 (germline): DFQATT, SNEGSKA (reference sequence). This CDR3 has 14 amino acids. Trimming cost V 5 bases and J 3 bases; bases outside gene matches: 5. This sequence joins TRBV20-1 and TRBJ2-7; 12 nucleotides align to TRBD2. This sample comprised PBMCs, obtained before TCRalphabeta/CD19-depleted stem cell transplant. The sequence came from a child under two years old with acute myeloid leukemia, due to receive a stem cell transplant. This chain's CDR3 is CSALLAGGIYEQYF. CDR3 in DNA: TGCAGTGCTCTGCTAGCGGGAGGGATCTACGAGCAGTACTTC.